This TCR beta chain originates from a study of cytomegalovirus exposure and HLA in healthy donors. As for the study in general: The platform used for the 120 validation repertoires matched that of the approximately 670 first-cohort repertoires, a later analysis reported.

The protocol was immunoSEQ multiplex PCR, while the TCRdb copy is restricted to in-frame clones and leaves out a portion. The table shows some 78,000 clones, with about 95% occurring only once. Donors came from a validation cohort of some 110 subjects, distinct from the first 666-subject cohort. Germline V gives CDR1 GTSNPN, CDR2 SVGIG (reference sequence). The CDR3 length is 16 residues. V dropped 3 bases and J dropped 5 bases, with 23 bases sitting between them. The clonotype originates from a man younger than 30 in good health and CMV-seropositive. The J gene is TRBJ2-7, the V gene TRBV30; D is unclear. Sequenced sample: PBMCs. This chain's CDR3 is CAWRSTTENPPHEQYF. CDR3 sequence (DNA): TGTGCCTGGAGGTCAACCACAGAGAACCCTCCCCACGAGCAGTACTTC.